The 14 T cell receptor beta chains in this list originate from one sample, sequenced in a study of T cell responses to AZD1222 COVID-19 vaccine. Generated by immunoSEQ multiplex PCR, the TCRdb table keeps only in-frame clones and is missing some. The sample lists 150,000 to 200,000 clones; about nine tenths were seen once. The sequenced sample was peripheral blood, obtained on day 0 of AZD1222 vaccination. The receptors here all came from an adult in good health.

The V and J genes are TRBV13 and TRBJ2-6; tentatively, D is TRBD1 (6 bases). The germline gives CDR1 PRHDT, CDR2 FYEKMQ (reference sequence). V dropped 5 bases and J dropped 2 bases, with 13 bases sitting between them. CDR3 length: 16 amino acids. CDR3 sequence: CASSPLTGPGANVLTF. CDR3 in DNA: TGTGCCAGCAGCCCGCTCACAGGGCCTGGGGCCAACGTCCTGACTTTC.

The V and J genes are TRBV7-2 and TRBJ2-3; D unresolved. Germline CDR1 reads SGHTA; CDR2 reads FQGNSA. Trimming cost V 5 bases and J 2 bases, with 5 bases left between them. The CDR3 has 12 residues. CDR3 DNA: TGTGCCAGCAGCCCAGTCACAGATACGCAGTATTTT. Amino acids: CASSPVTDTQYF. Based on the CDR3 plus reference TRBV7-2 and TRBJ2-3, the full variable domain is GAGVSQSPSNKVTEKGKDVELRCDPISGHTALYWYRQSLGQGLEFLIYFQGNSAPDKSGLPSDRFSAERTGGSVSTLTIQRTQQEDSAVYLCASSPVTDTQYFGPGTRLTVL.

This rearrangement joins TRBV27 to TRBJ2-5; 12 nucleotides align to TRBD2. With 4 bases clipped from V and 7 bases from J, the junction kept 7 bases outside the gene matches. This CDR3 contains 15 residues. Germline V CDR1 and CDR2: MNHEY, SMNVEV (reference sequence). DNA for the CDR3: TGTGCCAGCAGTTCTCTAGCGGGAGGGCCTGTGACCCAGTACTTC. Amino acids: CASSSLAGGPVTQYF.

J is TRBJ2-7 and V is TRBV12-3 or TRBV12-4; unclear D gene. This CDR3 spans 13 amino acids. V lost 3 bases, J lost 3 bases, and 9 bases lay in between. This CDR3 is CASSLTTRYEQYF. The CDR3 bases are TGTGCCAGCAGTTTGACGACCCGCTACGAGCAGTACTTC.

The J gene is TRBJ1-1, the V gene TRBV5-6; 7 nucleotides match TRBD1. This CDR3 spans 14 amino acids. Germline V gene sequence: CDR1 SGHDT, CDR2 YYEEEE. V trimming: 4 bases; J trimming: 0 bases; junction bases outside the gene matches: 3. The CDR3 protein is CASSGTGVNTEAFF. The CDR3, as DNA: TGTGCCAGCAGCGGAACAGGGGTGAACACTGAAGCTTTCTTT.

The genes are TRBV2 and TRBJ2-2, with unresolved D. The germline V gene has CDR1 SNHLY and CDR2 FYNNEI. V dropped 4 bases and J dropped 0 bases, with 9 bases sitting between them. The CDR3 length is 15 residues. The CDR3 loop is CASSASTPNTGELFF. CDR3 nucleotide sequence: TGTGCCAGCAGTGCATCGACACCGAACACCGGGGAGCTGTTTTTT.

The chain combines TRBV20-1 with TRBJ2-5; D not resolved. The CDR3 totals 10 residues. V lost 4 bases, J lost 1 base, and 1 base lay in between. CDR1 DFQATT and CDR2 SNEGSKA come from the germline V gene (reference sequence). CDR3: CSAIQETQYF. CDR3 in DNA: TGCAGTGCTATCCAAGAGACCCAGTACTTC.

In its sample, this clone was seen once. The chain combines TRBV15 with TRBJ1-4; D uncertain. With 1 base removed from V and 6 bases from J, the gap between germline ends came to 12 bases. The CDR3 has 15 residues. Germline CDR1 LNHNV, CDR2 YYDKDF (reference sequence). The CDR3, as DNA: TGTGCCACCAGCAGAGGGTCCCGGCAATATGAAAAACTGTTTTTT. Its protein is CATSRGSRQYEKLFF.

V gene TRBV7-9 combines with J gene TRBJ1-4, with a possible D match to TRBD1 (5 bases). Trimming removed 5 bases from V and 5 bases from J, with 15 bases in between. The CDR3 runs 15 residues. Germline assignment: CDR1 SEHNR and CDR2 FQNEAQ (reference sequence). The CDR3 protein is CASSPRGTSNEKLFF. CDR3 nucleotide sequence: TGTGCCAGCAGCCCCCGAGGGACCTCAAATGAAAAACTGTTTTTT.

The chain uses TRBV7-9 and TRBJ1-3; D not resolved. Germline-derived CDR1 and CDR2 are SEHNR and FQNEAQ (reference sequence). The CDR3 consists of 15 residues. The V end lost 5 bases, the J end lost 1 base, and 12 bases lay between the germline ends. DNA for the CDR3: TGTGCCAGCAGCCCTTATGGAGTATCTGGAAACACCATATATTTT. Amino acid sequence: CASSPYGVSGNTIYF.

J is TRBJ2-1 and V is TRBV11-1; tentative D call: TRBD1 (6 bases). Trimming cost V 5 bases and J 5 bases, with 16 bases left between them. Germline CDR1 reads SGHAT; CDR2 reads FQDESV (reference sequence). This CDR3 is built from 15 residues. CDR3 in amino acids: CASSQSGVMDNEQFF. Written as DNA, the CDR3 is TGTGCCAGCAGCCAATCAGGGGTAATGGACAATGAGCAGTTCTTC.

The chain carries TRBV29-1 and TRBJ1-1, with 7 positions matching TRBD1. Germline V lookup: CDR1 SQVTM, CDR2 ANQGSEA. The CDR3 contains 12 residues. Germline trimming cut 7 bases from V and 7 bases from J; bases unmatched to any gene: 9. The CDR3 coding sequence is TGCAGCGGGGCAGGGGGAAGGGGTGAAGCTTTCTTT. This encodes CSGAGGRGEAFF.

The rearrangement links TRBV4-1 to TRBJ1-2; TRBD1 might be the D (5 bases). V gave up 0 bases and J gave up 7 bases, with 18 bases separating them. Germline-derived CDR1 and CDR2 are MGHRA and YSYEKL. This CDR3 comprises 16 residues. CDR3 region: CASSQEQADRGGGYTF. CDR3 sequence (DNA): TGCGCCAGCAGCCAAGAACAGGCGGACCGCGGGGGTGGCTACACCTTC.

The chain uses TRBV5-4 and TRBJ1-2; 9 nucleotides line up with TRBD1. V lost 4 bases, J lost 7 bases, and 5 bases stayed unmatched. Germline CDR1 SGHNT, CDR2 YYREEE (reference sequence). The CDR3 spans 13 residues. CDR3 nucleotide sequence: TGTGCCAGCAGCGAGGGACAGGGAGGTGGCTACACCTTC. Translating gives CASSEGQGGGYTF. The full variable domain, rest sourced from reference TRBV5-4 and TRBJ1-2, is ETGVTQSPTHLIKTRGQQVTLRCSSQSGHNTVSWYQQALGQGPQFIFQYYREEENGRGNFPPRFSGLQFPNYSSELNVNALELDDSALYLCASSEGQGGGYTFGSGTRLTVV.